A selection of T cell receptor beta chains follows, all from one sample in a study of response to subunit inactivated influenza vaccine. TCRdb re-called the RT-PCR reads through MiXCR, storing one row per CDR3 protein. The sample contains just under 550,000 distinct CDR3 sequences, under 30% of which appear only once. A further study also used this sample, focusing on T cells expressing NK-cell markers.

Material: CD4+ T cells sorted from PBMCs, obtained roughly 12 days after vaccination. These TCRs come from a man over 45 who received an inactivated influenza vaccine. CDR3s include the opening cysteine and the closing phenylalanine or tryptophan. D genes are given only for firm matches. The size of a clone is reported for some rows only, either as once, few or many, or as a class for expanded clones.

.	once	TRBV9	TRBJ2-5	CASSVAAGSYQETQYF	TGTGCCAGCAGCGTAGCGGCAGGTTCGTACCAAGAGACCCAGTACTTC
.	few	TRBV28	TRBJ2-3	CASNPDLGGPQYF	TGTGCCAGCAACCCCGACTTAGGGGGGCCGCAGTATTTT
.	few	TRBV29-1	TRBJ1-1	CSGQGWNTEAFF	TGCAGCGGCCAGGGCTGGAACACTGAAGCTTTCTTT
.	many	TRBV2	TRBJ2-2	CASSNGGGELFF	TGTGCCAGCAGTAATGGAGGCGGGGAGCTGTTTTTT
TRBD1	.	TRBV20-1	TRBJ2-7	CSAGKGTGNYEQYF	TGCAGTGCTGGGAAGGGGACAGGGAACTACGAGCAGTACTTC
.	.	TRBV30	TRBJ2-3	CAWSKTWPDTQYF	TGTGCCTGGAGTAAGACGTGGCCAGATACGCAGTATTTT
.	.	TRBV20-1	TRBJ2-1	CSASGRFEQFF	TGCAGTGCTAGTGGGCGGTTTGAGCAGTTCTTC
.	.	TRBV4-1	TRBJ2-7	CASSQGGKTYEQYF	TGCGCCAGCAGCCAAGGGGGGAAAACCTACGAGCAGTACTTC
TRBD1	many	TRBV29-1	TRBJ1-5	CSVAQTGDSNQPQHF	TGCAGCGTTGCGCAGACAGGGGATAGCAATCAGCCCCAGCATTTT
.	.	TRBV9	TRBJ2-5	CASSVEGRIQETQYF	TGTGCCAGCAGCGTAGAGGGACGGATCCAAGAGACCCAGTACTTC
TRBD2	.	TRBV7-9	TRBJ2-7	CASSSSGLAGLYEQYF	TGTGCCAGCAGCTCTTCGGGACTAGCGGGTTTGTACGAGCAGTACTTC
.	few	TRBV5-1	TRBJ2-1	CASSTDGYNEQFF	TGCGCCAGCAGCACAGACGGGTACAATGAGCAGTTCTTC
.	few	TRBV6-2/TRBV6-3	TRBJ1-2	CASSYSIGLNRGTNYGYTF	TGTGCCAGCAGTTACTCGATTGGCTTGAACAGAGGTACGAACTATGGCTACACCTTC
.	few	TRBV4-1	TRBJ2-2	CASSLYRGNTGELFF	TGCGCCAGCAGCCTCTATCGGGGGAACACCGGGGAGCTGTTTTTT
TRBD1	.	TRBV10-3	TRBJ2-2	CAIIGGFGELFF	TGTGCCATCATAGGGGGCTTCGGGGAGCTGTTTTTT